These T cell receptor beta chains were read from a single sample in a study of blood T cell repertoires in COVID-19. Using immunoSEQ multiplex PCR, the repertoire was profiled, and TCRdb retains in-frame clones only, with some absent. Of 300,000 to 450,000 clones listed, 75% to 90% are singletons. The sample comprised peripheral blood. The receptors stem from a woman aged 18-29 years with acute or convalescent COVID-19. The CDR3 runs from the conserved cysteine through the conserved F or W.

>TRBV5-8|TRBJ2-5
CASSDTDRGETQYF
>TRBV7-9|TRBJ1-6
CASSSDRLEISPLHF
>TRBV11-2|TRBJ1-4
CASSQTTGPKLFF
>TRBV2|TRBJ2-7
CASRDGTVTSYEQYF
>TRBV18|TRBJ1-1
CASSPDRASRNTEAFF
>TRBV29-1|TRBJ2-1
CSVQRGGTYNEQFF
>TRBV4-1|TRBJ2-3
CASNTGLAGGDTQYF
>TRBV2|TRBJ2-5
CASRPQKRETQYF
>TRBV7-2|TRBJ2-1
CASSLPRSSYNEQFF
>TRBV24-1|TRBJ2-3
CATSDPRQGGDTQYF
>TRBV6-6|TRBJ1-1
CASSKKGALNTEAFF
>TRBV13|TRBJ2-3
CASSPSRLAGGRGTDTQYF